This entry lists 7 T cell receptor beta chains sequenced from one sample in a study of T cells in Graves' hyperthyroidism and ophthalmopathy. Amplified regions were TCR beta CDR3 sequences from RNA transcripts. The HTBI set primed first-round TCR CDR3 RT-PCR. TCRdb re-analysed the multiplex PCR reads in MiXCR, keeping a single row per CDR3 protein. The sample carries 500,000 to 650,000 distinct CDR3 sequences, just under 20% recorded once. The sample comprised blood. All receptors come from a man aged 35 to 55 with Graves' ophthalmopathy.

J is TRBJ2-7 and V is TRBV5-6; D might be TRBD1 or TRBD2, each matching 5 bases. V was clipped by 6 bases and J by 3 bases, with 13 bases between them. Germline V CDR1 and CDR2: SGHDT, YYEEEE. The CDR3 is 13 amino acids. CDR3 coding DNA: TGTGCCAGCAAGATGGGGGTAAACTACGAGCAGTACTTC. Translation gives CASKMGVNYEQYF.

This clonotype was found many times. The rearrangement joins TRBV18 to TRBJ2-1; D may match TRBD1 or TRBD2 (5 bases each). The V and J ends lost 3 bases and 5 bases respectively, with 17 bases between them. The CDR3 has 16 residues. From germline, CDR1 is KGHSH and CDR2 LQKENI. This chain's CDR3 is CASSPTGDQVHNEQFF. Written as DNA, the CDR3 is TGTGCCAGCTCACCCACCGGGGACCAAGTTCACAATGAGCAGTTCTTC.

In nucleotides, the CDR3 is TGTGCCAGCTCACCATCGGGGGCAGAGTACGAAAAACTGTTTTTT. Translated: CASSPSGAEYEKLFF. The chain has TRBV18 and TRBJ1-4; a weak D match, TRBD1 (6 bases). The CDR3 extends over 15 amino acids. In germline, CDR1 is KGHSH, CDR2 LQKENI. Trimming shortened V by 2 bases and J by 8 bases, and 15 bases separated the two germline ends.

The J gene is TRBJ1-4, the V gene TRBV6-1; D possibly corresponds to TRBD1 (6 bases). Between the trimmed V and J ends, which lost 2 bases and 8 bases, there was a span of 15 bases. Germline values: CDR1 MNHNS, CDR2 SASEGT. This CDR3 has 15 amino acids. CDR3 sequence reads: CASSEYAGVGEKLFF. The CDR3, as DNA: TGTGCCAGCAGTGAATATGCAGGGGTTGGGGAAAAACTGTTTTTT.

In this sample, this clonotype turned up a few times. This chain connects TRBV30 to TRBJ2-5, with TRBD2 matching 10 bases. The CDR3 contains 17 residues. Germline lookup yields CDR1 GTSNPN and CDR2 SVGIG (reference sequence). V gave up 3 bases and J gave up 4 bases; unmatched junction bases: 14. This CDR3 reads CAWSSIGSGRAVETQYF. For the CDR3, the DNA is TGTGCCTGGAGCTCAATTGGGAGCGGGAGGGCCGTAGAGACCCAGTACTTC. Full variable domain (rest looked up from reference TRBV30 and TRBJ2-5): SQTIHQWPATLVQPVGSPLSLECTVEGTSNPNLYWYRQAAGRGLQLLFYSVGIGQISSEVPQNLSASRPQDRQFILSSKKLLLSDSGFYLCAWSSIGSGRAVETQYFGPGTRLLVL.

This clonotype was recorded at least ten times. This chain connects TRBV7-9 to TRBJ2-3, with a possible D match to TRBD2 (6 bases). This CDR3 is 17 amino acids long. V lost 1 base and J 6 bases, leaving 20 bases between the germline ends. Germline V CDR1 and CDR2: SEHNR, FQNEAQ (reference sequence). The CDR3 region is CASSLGRGLDLLDTQYF. CDR3 in DNA: TGTGCCAGCAGCTTAGGACGGGGACTCGACCTTTTGGATACGCAGTATTTT. The full variable domain, its missing parts supplied by reference TRBV7-9 and TRBJ2-3, is DTGVSQNPRHKITKRGQNVTFRCDPISEHNRLYWYRQTLGQGPEFLTYFQNEAQLEKSRLLSDRFSAERPKGSFSTLEIQRTEQGDSAMYLCASSLGRGLDLLDTQYFGPGTRLTVL.

Notes on this clonotype: The junction shows a germline mismatch at one end, possibly a read error. DNA for the CDR3: TGTGCCAGCAGTTTAGAAGGGGGGTATGGCAAAAACATTCGGTACTTC. Translated, it gives CASSLEGGYGKNIRYF. The chain has TRBV12-3 or TRBV12-4 and TRBJ2-4; perhaps D is TRBD1 or TRBD2 (6 bases each). The CDR3 consists of 16 residues.